This passage covers 28 T cell receptor beta chains from one sample sequenced in a study of T-cell reconstitution after alpha-beta-depleted transplantation in children. Unique molecular identifiers were incorporated when the TCRbeta library was constructed. Via MiXCR, TCRdb re-called the PCR reads, giving one row per CDR3 protein. The sample has hundreds of thousands of distinct CDR3 sequences; approximately 8% are singletons. Sequenced material: PBMCs, mostly from graft donor cells, taken 360 days after TCRalphabeta/CD19-depleted stem cell transplant. The receptor set was obtained from a male patient between 2 and 10 years old who had a stem cell transplant for acute myeloid leukemia, so the T cells may come from the graft donor.

This chain connects TRBV3-1 to TRBJ1-1; 7 nucleotides align to TRBD1. CDR1 is LGHDT, CDR2 YNNKEL, per germline (reference sequence). This CDR3 comprises 11 residues. Trimming took 7 bases from V and 7 from J; bases not matched to a gene: 3. As DNA, the CDR3 is TGTGCCAGCACCACAGGGGATGAAGCTTTCTTT. Its protein is CASTTGDEAFF.

This clonotype was detected a few times. The V and J genes are TRBV6-5 and TRBJ2-2; D gene unclear. The ends were cut back, 0 bases at V and 4 bases at J, with 9 bases in the middle. The length of the CDR3 is 15 residues. CDR1 is MNHEY and CDR2 is SVGAGI in the germline V gene. This chain's CDR3 is CASSYSYTLTGELFF. The DNA of the CDR3 is TGTGCCAGCAGTTACTCGTACACCCTCACCGGGGAGCTGTTTTTT.

This clonotype was observed at least ten times. V is TRBV20-1 and J is TRBJ1-2; D gene unclear. Germline V gene lookup returns CDR1 DFQATT and CDR2 SNEGSKA (reference sequence). The V gene lost 0 bases and the J gene lost 4 bases, with 12 bases spanning the gap. This CDR3 is built from 14 residues. Written as DNA, the CDR3 is TGCAGTGCTAGAGATCTGGACCGCTTCTATGGCTACACCTTC. Amino acids: CSARDLDRFYGYTF.

The chain employs TRBV5-6 and TRBJ2-7, with 8 bases identical to TRBD1. The CDR3 is 13 amino acids. CDR1 is SGHDT and CDR2 is YYEEEE in the germline V gene. CDR3 protein: CASSRTGLQGEIV. DNA for the CDR3: TGTGCCAGCAGCCGGACAGGGCTTCAGGGTGAGATCGTC.

This clonotype appeared many times. The rearrangement uses TRBV6-5 and TRBJ2-7, with a possible D match to TRBD1 (6 bases). Germline-derived CDR1 and CDR2 are MNHEY and SVGAGI. The CDR3 has 17 residues. V lost 2 bases to trimming and J lost 3 bases, with 20 bases between them. The CDR3 DNA is TGTGCCAGCAGTTACCTCCACCCGGGACAAGGTTTCTACGAGCAGTACTTC. As protein: CASSYLHPGQGFYEQYF.

Only a few counts were recorded for this clonotype. This rearrangement joins TRBV29-1 to TRBJ2-3; 8 nucleotides align to TRBD1. The CDR3 has 13 amino acids. Per germline, CDR1 SQVTM and CDR2 ANQGSEA. Trimming cost V 1 base and J 5 bases; bases outside gene matches: 2. CDR3 DNA sequence: TGCAGCGTTGAAGGGACAGGGCAAGATACGCAGTATTTT. Protein: CSVEGTGQDTQYF.

This clonotype was observed a handful of times. This chain uses TRBV12-3 or TRBV12-4 with TRBJ1-1; no definite D call. V was shortened by 7 bases and J by 4 bases, with 19 bases between the two germline ends. This CDR3 spans 15 amino acids. The CDR3: CASTLRPGWSTEAFF. The CDR3 coding sequence is TGTGCCAGCACCCTCCGGCCGGGGTGGAGCACTGAAGCTTTCTTT.

This chain connects TRBV12-3 or TRBV12-4 to TRBJ1-2; the match to TRBD1 covers 7 bases. The junction had 10 bases not matched to a gene; V was cut back by 5 bases and J by 7 bases. The CDR3 totals 14 residues. In DNA, the CDR3 is TGTGCCAGCAGTCTTACAGGGGAGCTTAGTGGCTACACCTTC. The encoded protein is CASSLTGELSGYTF.

This clonotype has a handful of counts. The chain combines TRBV12-3 or TRBV12-4 with TRBJ2-6; no reliable D call. There are 15 residues in the CDR3. V was cut by 8 bases and J by 0 bases, with 11 bases left in between. The CDR3 bases are TGTGCCAGCTGTGTGGGGAACTCTGGGGCCAACGTCCTGACTTTC. The encoded protein is CASCVGNSGANVLTF.

This clonotype was observed a handful of times. This chain joins TRBV5-6 and TRBJ1-3, with 8 bases lining up with TRBD1. Per germline, CDR1 SGHDT and CDR2 YYEEEE. The CDR3 covers 17 residues. The junction had 10 bases not matched to a gene; V was cut back by 5 bases and J by 0 bases. The CDR3 here is CASSKQGAISSGNTIYF. The CDR3 coding sequence is TGTGCCAGCAGTAAGCAGGGGGCCATAAGCTCTGGAAACACCATATATTTT.

This clonotype was observed at least ten times. The J gene is TRBJ2-7, the V gene TRBV7-6; 9 positions match TRBD1. Germline V gene lookup returns CDR1 SGHVS and CDR2 FNYEAQ. V lost 5 bases to trimming and J lost 3 bases; unmatched junction nucleotides: 26. This CDR3 has 21 residues. As DNA, the CDR3 is TGTGCCAGCAGCCCCGGATACAGGGGGCTAATCCCCCTCGTGTTTTACTACGAGCAGTACGTC. The encoded protein is CASSPGYRGLIPLVFYYEQYV.

This clonotype was counted once. The J gene is TRBJ2-7, the V gene TRBV4-3, with D maybe TRBD2 (5 bases). The germline gives CDR1 LGHNA, CDR2 YSLEER. V was shortened by 0 bases and J by 3 bases, with 9 bases between the two germline ends. The CDR3 sequence is 14 residues long. The CDR3 DNA sequence: TGCGCCAGCAGCCAAGACGGACTTATCTACGAGCAGTACTTC. Translated: CASSQDGLIYEQYF.

The chain carries TRBV12-3 or TRBV12-4 and TRBJ2-5, with D possibly matching TRBD1 (6 bases). The CDR3 runs to 14 residues. Between the trimmed V and J ends, which lost 10 bases and 0 bases, there was a span of 15 bases. This CDR3 reads CAIGTTGNQETQYF. For the CDR3, the DNA is TGTGCCATCGGTACAACAGGGAACCAAGAGACCCAGTACTTC.

The gene calls are TRBV20-1 and TRBJ2-5, with TRBD2 matching over 7 bases. CDR1 and CDR2 from the germline V gene are DFQATT and SNEGSKA (reference sequence). The CDR3 runs to 15 residues. With 0 bases clipped from V and 1 base from J, the junction kept 5 bases outside the gene matches. The CDR3: CSARDHLAAQETQYF. CDR3 DNA sequence: TGCAGTGCTAGAGATCACCTAGCGGCCCAAGAGACCCAGTACTTC.

This chain links TRBV18 with TRBJ2-7; 8 bases align to TRBD1. Per germline, CDR1 KGHSH and CDR2 LQKENI. The CDR3 is 14 residues long. V trimming: 5 bases; J trimming: 0 bases; junction bases outside the gene matches: 3. For the CDR3, the DNA is TGTGCCAGCTCAGACGGGACAGGCTCCTACGAGCAGTACTTC. This sequence encodes CASSDGTGSYEQYF.

This clonotype turned up a few times. This chain uses TRBV5-1 with TRBJ2-1, with 8 bases identical to TRBD2. The V gene end was trimmed by 7 bases and the J gene end by 3 bases; junction bases not matched to a gene: 12. Looked up from germline, CDR1 is SGHRS and CDR2 is YFSETQ. The length of the CDR3 is 16 residues. CDR3 nucleotide sequence: TGCGCCAGCCTACCTTTCGCGGGGGGATTCTACAATGAGCAGTTCTTC. This encodes CASLPFAGGFYNEQFF.

This clonotype has ten or more counts. The chain couples TRBV25-1 to TRBJ2-7; 9 bases match TRBD1. In germline, CDR1 is MGHDK, CDR2 SYGVNS. Unmatched junction bases numbered 10, after V lost 4 bases and J lost 9 bases. CDR3 size: 14 residues. CDR3 region: CASSVQQGASVQYV. DNA for the CDR3: TGTGCCAGCAGTGTACAACAGGGGGCGTCTGTGCAGTACGTC.

This clonotype was detected many times. The chain joins TRBV9 to TRBJ2-6; no definite D call. Trimming stripped 0 bases from V and 0 bases from J, with 10 bases between. CDR1 is SGDLS, CDR2 YYNGEE, per germline. The CDR3 sequence is 17 residues long. The CDR3 here is CASSVVRECSGANVLTF. The CDR3 bases are TGTGCCAGCAGCGTAGTTCGAGAATGCTCTGGGGCCAACGTCCTGACTTTC.

This clonotype was recorded at least ten times. The chain carries TRBV11-2 and TRBJ2-1, with D unresolved. In germline, CDR1 is SGHAT, CDR2 FQNNGV. The CDR3 covers 13 residues. V was trimmed by 8 bases and J by 5 bases, leaving 13 bases between them. CDR3 DNA sequence: TGTGCCAGCCTAATGAGGCAGCACAATGAGCAGTTCTTC. As protein: CASLMRQHNEQFF.

This clonotype has a count of ten or more. The chain has TRBV20-1 and TRBJ2-1, with TRBD2 identical over 14 bases. The V gene's germline CDR1 is DFQATT and CDR2 SNEGSKA (reference sequence). J lost 8 bases, V lost 5 bases, and 8 bases had no gene match. This CDR3 region has 15 residues. CDR3 nucleotide sequence: TGCAGTGCTTGGGCCGGGACTAGCGGGAGCTATGAGCAGTTCTTC. Translated, it gives CSAWAGTSGSYEQFF.

This chain uses TRBV7-9 with TRBJ2-1, with a tentative D call TRBD2 (5 bases). V was trimmed by 3 bases and J by 6 bases, leaving 12 bases between them. The CDR3 contains 14 residues. The germline V gene has CDR1 SEHNR and CDR2 FQNEAQ (reference sequence). The CDR3 protein is CASSFGVGCNEQFF. The CDR3, as DNA: TGTGCCAGCAGCTTCGGGGTCGGCTGCAATGAGCAGTTCTTC.

This clonotype was seen many times. The chain combines TRBV7-2 with TRBJ2-6, with D unclear. Trimming took 1 base from V and 11 from J, leaving 6 bases between them. CDR3 size: 12 residues. CDR1 and CDR2 (germline): SGHTA, FQGNSA. The CDR3 is CASSLDIYVLTF. The CDR3 nucleotides read TGTGCCAGCAGCTTAGACATCTACGTCCTGACTTTC. Variable domain in full (rest from reference TRBV7-2 and TRBJ2-6): GAGVSQSPSNKVTEKGKDVELRCDPISGHTALYWYRQSLGQGLEFLIYFQGNSAPDKSGLPSDRFSAERTGGSVSTLTIQRTQQEDSAVYLCASSLDIYVLTFGAGSRLTVL.

This clonotype was recorded a few times. The genes are TRBV5-1 and TRBJ1-1, with D unclear. From germline, CDR1 is SGHRS and CDR2 YFSETQ. This CDR3 region has 11 residues. Between the trimmed V and J ends, which lost 0 bases and 14 bases, there was a span of 11 bases. CDR3 sequence reads: CASSLDYKFFF. Written as DNA, the CDR3 is TGCGCCAGCAGCTTGGATTACAAGTTCTTCTTT.

This clonotype was picked up many times. The chain recombines TRBV25-1 with TRBJ1-5; D not certain. The CDR3 spans 15 residues. Looked up from germline, CDR1 is MGHDK and CDR2 is SYGVNS. V lost 1 base to trimming and J lost 5 bases, with 12 bases between them. CDR3 protein: CASSESRKPYQPQHF. DNA of the CDR3: TGTGCCAGCAGTGAATCTAGAAAACCCTATCAGCCCCAGCATTTT.

This clonotype showed up just a few times. V usage is TRBV29-1 and J usage is TRBJ2-1; D call uncertain. Germline CDR1 SQVTM, CDR2 ANQGSEA. V was shortened by 5 bases and J by 0 bases, with 17 bases between the two germline ends. The CDR3 has 16 residues. The CDR3 DNA sequence: TGCAGCGTTCAAGCAAGCGCCCATAGCTCCTACAATGAGCAGTTCTTC. It is translated as CSVQASAHSSYNEQFF.

This clonotype was picked up many times. The chain couples TRBV24-1 to TRBJ2-1, with TRBD1 as a possible D gene (5 bases). The germline CDR1 and CDR2 sequences are KGHDR and SFDVKD. V was cut by 5 bases and J by 4 bases, with 11 bases left in between. CDR3 length: 14 residues. CDR3 sequence reads: CATSAPDRYNEQFF. In nucleotides, the CDR3 is TGTGCCACCAGTGCTCCAGACAGATACAATGAGCAGTTCTTC.

This chain uses TRBV12-3 or TRBV12-4 with TRBJ2-3; 10 bases map to TRBD1. This CDR3 is built from 15 residues. The ends lost 6 bases at V and 5 bases at J; junction bases unmatched: 8. CDR3 residues: CASSLTGGREDTQYF. The CDR3 nucleotides read TGTGCCAGCAGCCTGACAGGGGGCAGGGAAGATACGCAGTATTTT.

This clonotype was counted between two and nine times. V is TRBV7-2 and J is TRBJ2-7; D tentatively reads TRBD1 or TRBD2 (5 bases each). This CDR3 is 16 amino acids long. V was shortened by 0 bases and J by 7 bases, with 19 bases between the two germline ends. Germline values: CDR1 SGHTA, CDR2 FQGNSA. Written as DNA, the CDR3 is TGTGCCAGCAGCTTAGCGATCGGGACCCTGTCTGGAGAGCAGTACTTC. This encodes CASSLAIGTLSGEQYF.